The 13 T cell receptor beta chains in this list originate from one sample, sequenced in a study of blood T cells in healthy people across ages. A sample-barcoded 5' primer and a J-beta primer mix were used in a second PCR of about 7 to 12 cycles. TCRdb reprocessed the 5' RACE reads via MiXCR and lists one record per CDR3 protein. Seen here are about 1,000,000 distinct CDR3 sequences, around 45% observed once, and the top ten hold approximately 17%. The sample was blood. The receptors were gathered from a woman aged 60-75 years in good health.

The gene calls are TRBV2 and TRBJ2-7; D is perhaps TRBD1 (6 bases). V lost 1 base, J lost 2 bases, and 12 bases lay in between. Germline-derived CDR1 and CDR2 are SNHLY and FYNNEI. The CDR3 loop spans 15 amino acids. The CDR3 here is CASSEEEDSTYEQYF. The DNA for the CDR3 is TGTGCCAGCAGTGAAGAAGAGGACAGTACCTACGAGCAGTACTTC.

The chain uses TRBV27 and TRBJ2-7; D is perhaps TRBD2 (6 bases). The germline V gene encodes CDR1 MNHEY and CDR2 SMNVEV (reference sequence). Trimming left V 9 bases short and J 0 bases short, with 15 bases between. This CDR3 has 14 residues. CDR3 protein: CASSPGLISYEQYF. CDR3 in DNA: TGTGCCAGTAGTCCGGGACTGATCTCCTACGAGCAGTACTTC.

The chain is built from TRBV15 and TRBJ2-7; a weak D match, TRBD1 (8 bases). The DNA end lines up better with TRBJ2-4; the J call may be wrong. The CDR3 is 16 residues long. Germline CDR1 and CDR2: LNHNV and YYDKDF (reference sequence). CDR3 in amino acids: CATSTGRTGRDNIQYF. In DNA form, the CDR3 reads TGTGCCACCAGCACCGGAAGGACAGGGAGGGATAACATTCAGTACTTC.

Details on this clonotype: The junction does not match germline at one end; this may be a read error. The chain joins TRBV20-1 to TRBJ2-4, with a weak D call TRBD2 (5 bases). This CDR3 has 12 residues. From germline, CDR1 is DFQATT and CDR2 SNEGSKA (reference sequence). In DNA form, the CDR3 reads TGCAGTGCTCCTCTAGCCAAAAACATTCGGTACTTC. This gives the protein CSAPLAKNIRYF.

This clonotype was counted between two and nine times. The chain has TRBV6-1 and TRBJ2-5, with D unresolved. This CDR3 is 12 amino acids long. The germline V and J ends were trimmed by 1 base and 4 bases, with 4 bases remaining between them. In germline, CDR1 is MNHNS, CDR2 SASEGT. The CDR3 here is CASSEVSETQYF. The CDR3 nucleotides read TGTGCCAGCAGTGAAGTCTCAGAGACCCAGTACTTC.

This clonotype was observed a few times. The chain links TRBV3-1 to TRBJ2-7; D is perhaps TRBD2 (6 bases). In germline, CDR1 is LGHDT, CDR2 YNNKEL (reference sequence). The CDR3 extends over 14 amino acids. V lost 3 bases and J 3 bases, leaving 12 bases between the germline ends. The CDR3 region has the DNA TGTGCCAGCAGCCACAGGACTACCCTCTACGAGCAGTACTTC. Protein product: CASSHRTTLYEQYF.

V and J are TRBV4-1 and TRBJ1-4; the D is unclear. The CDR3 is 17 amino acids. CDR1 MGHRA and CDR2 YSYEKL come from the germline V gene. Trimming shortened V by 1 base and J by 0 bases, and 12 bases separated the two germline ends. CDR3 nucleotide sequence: TGCGCCAGCAGCCAAGGGCGATGGCCTCCAACTAATGAAAAACTGTTTTTT. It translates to CASSQGRWPPTNEKLFF.

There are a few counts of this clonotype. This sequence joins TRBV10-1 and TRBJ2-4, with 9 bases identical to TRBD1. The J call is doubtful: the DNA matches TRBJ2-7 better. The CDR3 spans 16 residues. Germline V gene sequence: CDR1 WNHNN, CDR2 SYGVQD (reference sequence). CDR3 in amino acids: CASSPSPGQGIYEQYF. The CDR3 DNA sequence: TGCGCCAGCAGCCCTTCTCCGGGACAGGGCATTTACGAGCAGTACTTC.

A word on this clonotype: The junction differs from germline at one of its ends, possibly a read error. The CDR3 DNA reads TGTGCCAGCAGCTTAGCTACGGACTTTAGAGAGACCCAGCACTTC. As protein: CASSLATDFRETQHF. The chain joins TRBV7-9 to TRBJ2-5; perhaps TRBD2 as D (5 bases). The CDR3 length is 15 residues. The germline gives CDR1 SEHNR, CDR2 FQNEAQ (reference sequence). Variable domain in full (rest from reference TRBV7-9 and TRBJ2-5): DTGVSQNPRHKITKRGQNVTFRCDPISEHNRLYWYRQTLGQGPEFLTYFQNEAQLEKSRLLSDRFSAERPKGSFSTLEIQRTEQGDSAMYLCASSLATDFRETQHFGPGTRLLVL.

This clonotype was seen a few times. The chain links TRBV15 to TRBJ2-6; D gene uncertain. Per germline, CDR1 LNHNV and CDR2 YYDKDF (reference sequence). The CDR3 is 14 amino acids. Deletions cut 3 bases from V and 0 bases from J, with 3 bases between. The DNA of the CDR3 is TGTGCCACCAGCAGCGACTCTGGGGCCAACGTCCTGACTTTC. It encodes CATSSDSGANVLTF.

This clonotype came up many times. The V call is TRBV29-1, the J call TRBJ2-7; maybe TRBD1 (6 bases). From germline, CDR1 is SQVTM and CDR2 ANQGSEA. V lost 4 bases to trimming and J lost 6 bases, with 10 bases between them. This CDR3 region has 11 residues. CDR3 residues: CSVGGPSEQYF. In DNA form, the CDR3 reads TGCAGCGTTGGGGGGCCCAGCGAGCAGTACTTC.

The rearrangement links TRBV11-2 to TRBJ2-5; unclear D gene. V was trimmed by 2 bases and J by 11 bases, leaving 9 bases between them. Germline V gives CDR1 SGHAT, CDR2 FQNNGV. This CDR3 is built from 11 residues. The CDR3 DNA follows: TGTGCCAGCAGCTTAATTGAGAAGCAGTACTTC. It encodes CASSLIEKQYF.

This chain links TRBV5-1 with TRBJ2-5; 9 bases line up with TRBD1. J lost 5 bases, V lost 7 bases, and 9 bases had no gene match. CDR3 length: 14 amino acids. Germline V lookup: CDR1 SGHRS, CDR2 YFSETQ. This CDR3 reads CASRGTGIGETQYF. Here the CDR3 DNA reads TGCGCCAGCCGCGGGACAGGGATAGGGGAGACCCAGTACTTC. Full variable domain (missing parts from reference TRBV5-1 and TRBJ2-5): KAGVTQTPRYLIKTRGQQVTLSCSPISGHRSVSWYQQTPGQGLQFLFEYFSETQRNKGNFPGRFSGRQFSNSRSEMNVSTLELGDSALYLCASRGTGIGETQYFGPGTRLLVL.